The text below deals with one TCR beta chain. This CDR3 comprises 15 residues. The germline V and J ends were trimmed by 1 base and 4 bases, with 14 bases remaining between them. The germline V gene has CDR1 SGHTA and CDR2 FQGNSA. Libraries were prepared by immunoSEQ multiplex PCR; TCRdb keeps only in-frame clonotypes and omits some of them. The sample has over 130,000 clones, 88% seen once. These data are taken from a study of T cell responses to AZD1222 COVID-19 vaccine. Sequenced material: peripheral blood, taken on day 0 of AZD1222 vaccination. This clonotype was obtained from an adult in good health. This chain connects TRBV7-2 to TRBJ2-7; maybe TRBD1 (7 bases). In DNA, the CDR3 is TGTGCCAGCAGCTTAGGAGCAGGGGGGAGTTACGAGCAGTACTTC. Amino acids: CASSLGAGGSYEQYF.